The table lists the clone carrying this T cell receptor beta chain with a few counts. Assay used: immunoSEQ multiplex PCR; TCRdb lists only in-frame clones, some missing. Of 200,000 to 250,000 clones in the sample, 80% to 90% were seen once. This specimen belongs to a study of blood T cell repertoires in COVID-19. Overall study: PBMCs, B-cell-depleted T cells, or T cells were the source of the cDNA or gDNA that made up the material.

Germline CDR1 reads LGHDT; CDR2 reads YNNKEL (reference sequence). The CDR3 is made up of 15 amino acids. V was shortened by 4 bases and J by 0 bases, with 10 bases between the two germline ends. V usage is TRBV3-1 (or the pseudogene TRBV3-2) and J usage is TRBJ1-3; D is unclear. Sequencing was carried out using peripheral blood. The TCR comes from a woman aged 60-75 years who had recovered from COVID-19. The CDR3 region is CASSRSEDSGNTIYF. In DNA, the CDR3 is TGTGCCAGCAGCCGGAGTGAGGACTCTGGAAACACCATATATTTT.